The 18 T cell receptor beta chains reported below all come from one sample, sequenced in a study of blood T cell repertoires in COVID-19. The method was immunoSEQ multiplex PCR; TCRdb's version includes in-frame clones alone and lacks a portion of them. The sample contains about 400,000 clones, more than 85% of which appear only once. The sample comprised PBMCs or T cells enriched from blood (not recorded which). These receptors originate from a woman under 40 who had recovered from COVID-19.

This clone was picked up a small number of times. This sequence joins TRBV5-4 and TRBJ1-6, with 8 nucleotides matching TRBD1. This CDR3 is 17 amino acids long. V trimming: 4 bases; J trimming: 6 bases; junction bases outside the gene matches: 12. CDR1 SGHNT and CDR2 YYREEE come from the germline V gene (reference sequence). CDR3 residues: CASSLTQGQGSNSPLHF. In nucleotides, the CDR3 is TGTGCCAGCAGCCTCACCCAAGGACAGGGAAGTAATTCACCCCTCCACTTT. Full variable domain (remainder filled in from reference TRBV5-4 and TRBJ1-6): ETGVTQSPTHLIKTRGQQVTLRCSSQSGHNTVSWYQQALGQGPQFIFQYYREEENGRGNFPPRFSGLQFPNYSSELNVNALELDDSALYLCASSLTQGQGSNSPLHFGNGTRLTVT.

In this sample, this clone turned up once. This chain connects TRBV5-4 to TRBJ2-7, with 12 bases lining up with TRBD2. This CDR3 is 15 amino acids long. Germline V gives CDR1 SGHNT, CDR2 YYREEE (reference sequence). V lost 3 bases, J lost 4 bases, and 5 bases stayed unmatched. The CDR3 DNA follows: TGTGCCAGCAGCTCTCTAGCGGGAGGGTTATACGAGCAGTACTTC. It yields the protein CASSSLAGGLYEQYF.

The chain employs TRBV19 and TRBJ2-7; D is possibly TRBD2 (6 bases). The germline V gene encodes CDR1 LNHDA and CDR2 SQIVND (reference sequence). There are 15 residues in the CDR3. V was trimmed by 4 bases and J by 2 bases, leaving 15 bases between them. The CDR3 sequence is CASSNPTDYPYEQYF. CDR3 nucleotides: TGTGCCAGTAGTAACCCCACGGACTACCCCTACGAGCAGTACTTC.

CDR3 sequence: CASSLTTREGQETQYF. CDR3 nucleotide sequence: TGCGCCAGCAGCCTAACGACTCGGGAGGGACAAGAGACCCAGTACTTC. V is TRBV5-1 and J is TRBJ2-5, with 8 bases lining up with TRBD2. The CDR3 covers 16 residues. Germline loops: CDR1 SGHRS, CDR2 YFSETQ. V was clipped by 4 bases and J by 2 bases; unmatched bases: 10.

J is TRBJ1-3 and V is TRBV3-1 (or the pseudogene TRBV3-2); TRBD1 might be the D (5 bases). The CDR3 loop spans 16 amino acids. The germline V gene has CDR1 LGHDT and CDR2 YNNKEL (reference sequence). Trimming left V 0 bases short and J 0 bases short, with 9 bases between. The CDR3 sequence: CASSQDRAFSGNTIYF. The CDR3 DNA is TGTGCCAGCAGCCAAGACAGGGCCTTCTCTGGAAACACCATATATTTT.

The rearrangement joins TRBV7-2 to TRBJ2-1; 10 bases are shared with TRBD2. Germline V gene lookup returns CDR1 SGHTA and CDR2 FQGNSA. The CDR3 extends over 14 amino acids. The ends lost 5 bases at V and 8 bases at J; junction bases unmatched: 6. This CDR3 reads CASSPGTSVHEQFF. For the CDR3, the DNA is TGTGCCAGCAGCCCAGGGACTAGCGTCCATGAGCAGTTCTTC.

This rearrangement joins TRBV7-8 to TRBJ2-3; D might be TRBD2 (6 bases). CDR3 length: 16 residues. V was clipped by 5 bases and J by 9 bases, with 24 bases between them. Germline assignment: CDR1 SGHVS and CDR2 FQNEAQ. The CDR3, as DNA: TGTGCCAGCAGCCCGGACCGCCTGCGGGGACCCTTAACGCAGTATTTT. Encoded protein: CASSPDRLRGPLTQYF.

V is TRBV19 and J is TRBJ1-2; D possibly corresponds to TRBD1 (6 bases). This CDR3 has 12 residues. Germline V gene data show CDR1 as LNHDA and CDR2 as SQIVND (reference sequence). Trimming removed 8 bases at V and 6 bases at J, with 13 bases between. The DNA of the CDR3 is TGTGCCAGTTATACAGGGTCGGATGGCTACACCTTC. Translating it yields CASYTGSDGYTF. The variable domain in full, completed from reference TRBV19 and TRBJ1-2, reads DGGITQSPKYLFRKEGQNVTLSCEQNLNHDAMYWYRQDPGQGLRLIYYSQIVNDFQKGDIAEGYSVSREKKESFPLTVTSAQKNPTAFYLCASYTGSDGYTFGSGTRLTVV.

This clone was recorded only once. The rearrangement uses TRBV11-2 and TRBJ1-1; D remains ambiguous. CDR1 SGHAT and CDR2 FQNNGV come from the germline V gene. The CDR3 sequence is 16 residues long. Trimming took off 2 bases at V and 4 bases at J, with 17 bases between the two ends. The CDR3 here is CASSLTRQWAGTEAFF. CDR3 in DNA: TGTGCCAGCAGCTTAACCCGGCAGTGGGCGGGCACTGAAGCTTTCTTT.

The gene calls are TRBV2 and TRBJ1-5; TRBD1 matches at 9 bases. Germline trimming cut 4 bases from V and 7 bases from J; bases unmatched to any gene: 17. The germline V gene encodes CDR1 SNHLY and CDR2 FYNNEI. The CDR3 sequence is 18 residues long. CDR3 loop: CASSVIRDRVFLGQPQHF. CDR3 nucleotides: TGTGCCAGCAGTGTGATCCGGGACAGGGTATTTTTAGGGCAGCCCCAGCATTTT.

The chain is built from TRBV5-6 and TRBJ2-5; 10 nucleotides agree with TRBD2. This CDR3 contains 17 residues. V dropped 1 base and J dropped 4; count of bases not matched to a gene: 10. Germline lookup yields CDR1 SGHDT and CDR2 YYEEEE. The CDR3 DNA sequence: TGTGCCAGCAGCTTGAGGCTAGCGGGAGTGGGTACAGAGACCCAGTACTTC. It codes for CASSLRLAGVGTETQYF.

This sequence joins TRBV9 and TRBJ1-2; unclear D gene. CDR3 length: 16 residues. The V end was cut by 4 bases, the J end by 8 bases, with 24 bases between. CDR1 and CDR2 (germline): SGDLS, YYNGEE. The CDR3 spells CASSSLWTEDPLGYTF. Here the CDR3 DNA reads TGTGCCAGCAGCTCACTATGGACTGAGGACCCCCTAGGCTACACCTTC. Full variable domain (missing parts from reference TRBV9 and TRBJ1-2): DSGVTQTPKHLITATGQRVTLRCSPRSGDLSVYWYQQSLDQGLQFLIQYYNGEERAKGNILERFSAQQFPDLHSELNLSSLELGDSALYFCASSSLWTEDPLGYTFGSGTRLTVV.

The chain couples TRBV4-2 to TRBJ2-7; D is unclear. The V gene's germline CDR1 is LGHNA and CDR2 YNFKEQ. CDR3 size: 15 residues. V lost 0 bases and J 7 bases, leaving 16 bases between the germline ends. The CDR3 reads CASSQERLVAVEQYF. The CDR3 region has the DNA TGTGCCAGCAGCCAAGAACGGTTAGTAGCAGTGGAGCAGTACTTC.

This clone was counted only a few times. V is TRBV5-5 and J is TRBJ2-3, with 7 bases lining up with TRBD2. V was clipped by 5 bases and J by 3 bases; unmatched bases: 3. CDR1 is SGHKS and CDR2 is YYEKEE in the germline V gene (reference sequence). The CDR3 consists of 13 residues. The DNA of the CDR3 is TGTGCCAGCAGGAGACTAGCAACAGATACGCAGTATTTT. Encoded protein: CASRRLATDTQYF.

This clone has more than one count but fewer than ten. This chain connects TRBV2 to TRBJ2-3; 8 nucleotides align to TRBD2. Trimming cost V 4 bases and J 5 bases; bases outside gene matches: 2. The CDR3 is 13 amino acids. Germline lookup yields CDR1 SNHLY and CDR2 FYNNEI. For the CDR3, the DNA is TGTGCCAGCAGTGCGGGACTAGGAGATACGCAGTATTTT. This gives the protein CASSAGLGDTQYF.

The rearrangement links TRBV4-1 to TRBJ1-6; weak D call: TRBD1 (6 bases). The CDR3 covers 19 residues. The germline gives CDR1 MGHRA, CDR2 YSYEKL. V lost 1 base and J lost 7, with 23 bases in between. CDR3 residues: CASSQGYRAGVFRNSPLHF. The DNA for the CDR3 is TGCGCCAGCAGCCAAGGTTACAGGGCCGGTGTTTTTCGGAATTCACCCCTCCACTTT.

The chain joins TRBV5-5 to TRBJ2-7, with D perhaps matching TRBD1 (7 bases). The CDR3 extends over 15 amino acids. Germline V gene lookup returns CDR1 SGHKS and CDR2 YYEKEE (reference sequence). Trimming took 1 base from V and 2 from J, leaving 13 bases between them. CDR3 sequence: CASSLLEGATYEQYF. Written as DNA, the CDR3 is TGTGCCAGCAGCTTGCTGGAGGGGGCAACCTACGAGCAGTACTTC.

The chain has TRBV18 and TRBJ1-4, with D possibly being TRBD1 (5 bases). The CDR3 runs 14 residues. Germline V CDR1 and CDR2: KGHSH, LQKENI. V lost 6 bases and J lost 12, with 20 bases in between. The CDR3 region is CASSPITGRVELFF. CDR3 nucleotide sequence: TGTGCCAGCTCGCCTATCACAGGTCGTGTGGAACTGTTTTTT. Based on the CDR3 plus reference TRBV18 and TRBJ1-4, the full variable domain is NAGVMQNPRHLVRRRGQEARLRCSPMKGHSHVYWYRQLPEEGLKFMVYLQKENIIDESGMPKERFSAEFPKEGPSILRIQQVVRGDSAAYFCASSPITGRVELFFGSGTQLSVL.